The 29 T cell receptor beta chains presented below share a single source sample, sequenced in a study of blood T cells in healthy people across ages. A second about 6 to 11 cycle PCR used barcoded and J-beta primers. Each CDR3 protein gets one entry after TCRdb re-called the 5' RACE reads with MiXCR. Of about 1.6 million distinct CDR3 sequences in the sample, about 31% were seen once. The sample was blood. Every receptor here comes from a woman younger than 45 in good health.

This clonotype was detected a few times. This rearrangement joins TRBV20-1 to TRBJ2-7; D is ambiguous. The CDR3 is made up of 12 amino acids. Between the trimmed V and J ends, which lost 3 bases and 0 bases, there was a span of 6 bases. CDR1 is DFQATT and CDR2 is SNEGSKA in the germline V gene (reference sequence). The CDR3 spells CSASRPSYEQYF. The CDR3 bases are TGCAGTGCTAGCCGACCCTCCTACGAGCAGTACTTC.

The chain joins TRBV27 to TRBJ1-1; TRBD1 agrees at 10 bases. J gave up 0 bases and V 8 bases, and 9 bases lay outside the gene matches. The CDR3 loop spans 16 amino acids. Per germline, CDR1 MNHEY and CDR2 SMNVEV (reference sequence). The DNA for the CDR3 is TGTGCCAGCGGCCAGACAGGGGGCTACTTGAACACTGAAGCTTTCTTT. This codes for CASGQTGGYLNTEAFF.

This clonotype was counted many times. The gene calls are TRBV20-1 and TRBJ1-1; 9 bases map to TRBD1. Germline assignment: CDR1 DFQATT and CDR2 SNEGSKA (reference sequence). The CDR3 totals 11 residues. The V segment lost 7 bases and the J segment 4 bases; nucleotides outside the gene matches: 1. Written as DNA, the CDR3 is TGCAGTGTGACAGGGGGCACTGAAGCTTTCTTT. It specifies CSVTGGTEAFF.

The genes are TRBV6-1 and TRBJ1-5; D not certain. Germline V gene sequence: CDR1 MNHNS, CDR2 SASEGT. Trimming cost V 6 bases and J 3 bases, with 9 bases left between them. CDR3 size: 13 residues. CDR3 in DNA: TGTGCCAGCAGGAGCATAACCAATCAGCCCCAGCATTTT. Protein sequence: CASRSITNQPQHF.

This clonotype was seen only a few times. The rearrangement joins TRBV12-3 or TRBV12-4 to TRBJ2-1, with 9 bases aligning to TRBD2. V lost 6 bases, J lost 3 bases, and 9 bases stayed unmatched. The CDR3 sequence is 16 residues long. CDR3 DNA sequence: TGTGCCAGCAGCCAGAGCGGGAGGCCTCTCTACAATGAGCAGTTCTTC. This translates into CASSQSGRPLYNEQFF.

The chain has TRBV7-6 and TRBJ1-2; 8 bases fit TRBD1. V shed 5 bases and J 4 bases; nucleotides not matched to a gene: 12. CDR3 length equals 16 residues. Germline V gives CDR1 SGHVS, CDR2 FNYEAQ. The CDR3 protein is CASSPSDRGIFYGYTF. The CDR3 coding sequence is TGTGCCAGCAGCCCCAGCGACAGGGGTATTTTCTATGGCTACACCTTC.

This chain joins TRBV25-1 and TRBJ1-4; 8 bases agree with TRBD1. The CDR3 length is 15 residues. V lost 4 bases, J lost 11 bases, and 12 bases stayed unmatched. CDR1 and CDR2 (germline): MGHDK, SYGVNS. The CDR3 is CASSGFRGRSEKLFF. CDR3 DNA: TGTGCCAGCAGTGGATTCAGGGGGCGGTCTGAGAAACTGTTTTTT.

J is TRBJ2-4 and V is TRBV20-1; D is unresolved. Trimming pared 6 bases from V and 3 bases from J, leaving 12 bases between. The CDR3 is 13 amino acids. Germline-derived CDR1 and CDR2 are DFQATT and SNEGSKA (reference sequence). The CDR3 spells CSAANDGKNIQYF. Here the CDR3 DNA reads TGCAGTGCCGCGAATGATGGCAAAAACATTCAGTACTTC.

The chain employs TRBV9 and TRBJ2-3; a weak D match, TRBD1 (6 bases). Trimming cost V 4 bases and J 2 bases, with 17 bases left between them. The CDR3 spans 16 residues. Germline CDR1 is SGDLS and CDR2 is YYNGEE. The CDR3 reads CASSPLGAGPTDTQYF. CDR3 bases: TGTGCCAGCAGCCCCCTGGGGGCGGGCCCCACAGATACGCAGTATTTT.

The chain has TRBV20-1 and TRBJ2-3, with D perhaps given as TRBD1 or TRBD2 (5 bases each). Germline V gene data show CDR1 as DFQATT and CDR2 as SNEGSKA (reference sequence). The V gene lost 7 bases and the J gene lost 8 bases, with 22 bases spanning the gap. CDR3 length: 14 amino acids. The chain's CDR3 is CSVFDSGPFTTQYF. CDR3 nucleotide sequence: TGCAGTGTCTTCGACAGCGGTCCTTTTACTACGCAGTATTTT.

This clonotype turned up a few times. CDR3: CSAEQGGDTEAFF. In nucleotides, the CDR3 is TGCAGCGCAGAACAGGGAGGTGACACTGAAGCTTTCTTT. The chain couples TRBV29-1 to TRBJ1-1; D may be TRBD1 (6 bases). This CDR3 has 13 residues. V dropped 7 bases and J dropped 3 bases, with 15 bases sitting between them. Germline CDR1 reads SQVTM; CDR2 reads ANQGSEA.

The sample holds a few counts of this clonotype. The chain recombines TRBV20-1 with TRBJ2-3; unclear D gene. V was cut by 1 base and J by 5 bases, with 16 bases left in between. Per germline, CDR1 DFQATT and CDR2 SNEGSKA (reference sequence). The CDR3 spans 15 residues. CDR3 protein: CSARANIGPLDTQYF. The CDR3 DNA follows: TGCAGTGCTAGAGCTAATATCGGGCCCTTAGATACGCAGTATTTT.

The chain recombines TRBV11-1 with TRBJ1-6; the match to TRBD1 covers 9 bases. Trimming took 2 bases from V and 7 from J; bases not matched to a gene: 24. The CDR3 sequence is 22 residues long. Germline lookup yields CDR1 SGHAT and CDR2 FQDESV (reference sequence). This CDR3 is CASSLPSGDRTQGATLNSPLHF. CDR3 in DNA: TGTGCCAGCAGCTTACCATCGGGCGATCGTACACAGGGGGCCACCCTCAATTCACCCCTCCACTTT. The variable domain in full, with the rest retrieved from reference TRBV11-1 and TRBJ1-6, is EAEVAQSPRYKITEKSQAVAFWCDPISGHATLYWYRQILGQGPELLVQFQDESVVDDSQLPKDRFSAERLKGVDSTLKIQPAELGDSAMYLCASSLPSGDRTQGATLNSPLHFGNGTRLTVT.

This clonotype came up a few times. This chain links TRBV20-1 with TRBJ2-5; no clear D. Germline CDR1 DFQATT, CDR2 SNEGSKA (reference sequence). Trimming removed 3 bases from V and 2 bases from J, with 10 bases in between. The CDR3 contains 13 residues. The CDR3 DNA reads as TGCAGTGCTAGGAAAGGCACACAAGAGACCCAGTACTTC. It specifies CSARKGTQETQYF.

This clonotype occurred a few times. The rearrangement uses TRBV30 and TRBJ2-7; TRBD1 matches 7 bases. CDR1 GTSNPN and CDR2 SVGIG come from the germline V gene (reference sequence). After removal of 4 bases from V and 3 bases from J, the junction contained 12 bases not matched to a gene. The CDR3 totals 15 residues. The CDR3 DNA is TGTGCCTGGATCCGACTTCGGGACAGATACTACGAGCAGTACTTC. It specifies CAWIRLRDRYYEQYF.

There are a few counts of this clonotype. The chain has TRBV7-9 and TRBJ1-5; D not certain. This CDR3 is built from 12 residues. Trimming cost V 5 bases and J 4 bases, with 6 bases left between them. Germline values: CDR1 SEHNR, CDR2 FQNEAQ (reference sequence). Here the CDR3 reads CASSPTNQPQHF. DNA of the CDR3: TGTGCCAGCAGCCCGACAAATCAGCCCCAGCATTTT. The full variable domain, in which reference TRBV7-9 and TRBJ1-5 provide the parts outside the CDR3, is DTGVSQNPRHKITKRGQNVTFRCDPISEHNRLYWYRQTLGQGPEFLTYFQNEAQLEKSRLLSDRFSAERPKGSFSTLEIQRTEQGDSAMYLCASSPTNQPQHFGDGTRLSIL.

Worth noting for this clonotype: A much larger clonotype is one base distant, so this may be a read error. V usage is TRBV4-1 and J usage is TRBJ2-7, with D possibly being TRBD2 (6 bases). Per germline, CDR1 MGHRA and CDR2 YSYEKL. CDR3 length: 15 residues. The CDR3 DNA reads as TGCGCCAGCAGCCACGGGACTGCGAGCCTTTACGAGCGGTACTTC. It codes for CASSHGTASLYERYF.

This chain joins TRBV2 and TRBJ2-7; TRBD1 matches at 10 bases. J lost 7 bases, V lost 5 bases, and 8 bases had no gene match. Germline values: CDR1 SNHLY, CDR2 FYNNEI. The CDR3 length is 14 residues. The CDR3 bases are TGTGCCAGCAGTCCGGGACAGGGGATGTGGGAGCAGTACTTC. Its translation: CASSPGQGMWEQYF.

As to this clonotype: At one of its ends the junction is not consistent with the germline gene, which may arise from a read error. The chain recombines TRBV20-1 with TRBJ1-1; 8 bases are a match to TRBD1. Germline V lookup: CDR1 DFQATT, CDR2 SNEGSKA (reference sequence). The CDR3 extends over 14 amino acids. The CDR3 sequence is CSARDRETNTEAFF. Here the CDR3 DNA reads TGCAGTGCTAGGGACAGGGAGACGAACACTGAGGCTTTCTTT.

This chain links TRBV5-1 with TRBJ1-1; a weak D match, TRBD1 (5 bases). CDR3 length: 16 amino acids. In germline, CDR1 is SGHRS, CDR2 YFSETQ. Trimming pared 4 bases from V and 1 base from J, leaving 17 bases between. The CDR3 is CASSPTWRGRNTEAFF. CDR3 nucleotides: TGCGCCAGCAGCCCAACTTGGCGGGGGAGGAACACTGAAGCTTTCTTT.

V usage is TRBV14 and J usage is TRBJ1-1; the D is unclear. Germline V gene data show CDR1 as SGHDN and CDR2 as FVKESK. The CDR3 length is 13 residues. The V gene lost 0 bases and the J gene lost 11 bases, with 13 bases spanning the gap. CDR3 nucleotides: TGTGCCAGCAGCCAAGAAAGTTGGTTTGGGGCTTTCTTT. Translated, it gives CASSQESWFGAFF.

This clonotype was counted only a few times. The V gene is TRBV7-9, the J gene TRBJ2-4; no firm D call. This CDR3 has 15 amino acids. Germline V lookup: CDR1 SEHNR, CDR2 FQNEAQ (reference sequence). The V end was cut by 5 bases, the J end by 0 bases, with 11 bases between. The DNA of the CDR3 is TGTGCCAGCAGCCCCCTGACTGTAGCCAAAAACATTCAGTACTTC. Protein: CASSPLTVAKNIQYF. Combining the CDR3 with reference TRBV7-9 and TRBJ2-4 gives the whole variable domain DTGVSQNPRHKITKRGQNVTFRCDPISEHNRLYWYRQTLGQGPEFLTYFQNEAQLEKSRLLSDRFSAERPKGSFSTLEIQRTEQGDSAMYLCASSPLTVAKNIQYFGAGTRLSVL.

This clonotype was detected only a few times. The V call is TRBV30, the J call TRBJ2-3, with 9 bases fitting TRBD1. Germline V gives CDR1 GTSNPN, CDR2 SVGIG (reference sequence). The CDR3 is 13 amino acids. The junction had 2 bases not matched to a gene; V was cut back by 2 bases and J by 5 bases. This CDR3 is CAWSLGQGDTQYF. The CDR3 coding sequence is TGTGCCTGGAGTCTGGGACAGGGAGATACGCAGTATTTT.

This clonotype was seen once. V usage is TRBV6-1 and J usage is TRBJ1-5, with TRBD1 as a possible D gene (5 bases). CDR1 is MNHNS and CDR2 is SASEGT in the germline V gene. The length of the CDR3 is 15 residues. Deletions cut 6 bases from V and 9 bases from J, with 21 bases between. The CDR3 DNA is TGTGCCAGCAGAGGGGACCCCCAGGGCTCACGGCCCCAGCATTTT. Translated, it gives CASRGDPQGSRPQHF.

With respect to this clonotype: The junction and the germline gene differ at one end; a read error may be behind it. The chain carries TRBV11-2 and TRBJ2-1; D remains ambiguous. The CDR3 spans 11 residues. Per germline, CDR1 SGHAT and CDR2 FQNNGV. The CDR3, as DNA: TGTACCAGCAGCCAGTCTTCCGAGCAGTTCTTC. Its protein product is CTSSQSSEQFF. Variable domain in full (rest from reference TRBV11-2 and TRBJ2-1): EAGVAQSPRYKIIEKRQSVAFWCNPISGHATLYWYQQILGQGPKLLIQFQNNGVVDDSQLPKDRFSAERLKGVDSTLKIQPAKLEDSAVYLCTSSQSSEQFFGPGTRLTVL.

The J gene is TRBJ1-2, the V gene TRBV7-9; D not certain. The germline V gene has CDR1 SEHNR and CDR2 FQNEAQ (reference sequence). This CDR3 contains 13 residues. V was cut by 1 base and J by 4 bases, with 7 bases left in between. CDR3 sequence (DNA): TGTGCCAGCAGCTTAGTGGGCTTCTATGGCTACACCTTC. This encodes CASSLVGFYGYTF.

This clonotype was recorded a few times. V is TRBV13 and J is TRBJ2-1; 14 nucleotides line up with TRBD2. V dropped 2 bases and J dropped 5; count of bases not matched to a gene: 8. Germline V lookup: CDR1 PRHDT, CDR2 FYEKMQ (reference sequence). The CDR3 totals 18 residues. CDR3 amino acids: CASSLWGLAGESHNEQFF. In DNA, the CDR3 is TGTGCCAGCAGCTTATGGGGACTAGCGGGAGAGTCCCACAATGAGCAGTTCTTC.

V is TRBV20-1 and J is TRBJ2-3; 10 nucleotides line up with TRBD2. The CDR3 is made up of 15 amino acids. With 6 bases clipped from V and 3 bases from J, the junction kept 9 bases outside the gene matches. Germline V gene lookup returns CDR1 DFQATT and CDR2 SNEGSKA (reference sequence). CDR3 DNA: TGCAGTGCCAGACTAGCGGGTAAAGCGACAGATACGCAGTATTTT. This sequence encodes CSARLAGKATDTQYF.

This clonotype was counted a single time. One end of the junction varies from germline; a read error may be responsible. The gene calls are TRBV4-1 and TRBJ2-3; D gene ambiguous. This CDR3 region has 14 residues. Germline V lookup: CDR1 MGHRA, CDR2 YSYEKL. The CDR3 DNA sequence: TGCGCCAGCAGCCAAGATACAAGCACAGATGCGCAGTATTTT. Translation: CASSQDTSTDAQYF.